These 21 T cell receptor beta chains were sequenced from one sample in a study of OX40 agonist ivuxolimab in advanced cancers. Generated by immunoSEQ multiplex PCR, the TCRdb table keeps only in-frame clones and is missing some. The data hold approximately 29,000 clones, with around 82% observed a single time. Sample: CD4+ or CD8+ T cells sorted from blood, taken in a trial of the OX40 agonist ivuxolimab. Every receptor here comes from an adult with an advanced solid tumor such as melanoma, head and neck, liver or kidney cancer.

The CDR3 here is CASSIRTDEAFF. DNA for the CDR3: TGTGCCAGTAGTATAAGGACAGACGAAGCTTTCTTT. The V call is TRBV19, the J call TRBJ1-1, with a possible D match to TRBD1 (6 bases). This CDR3 comprises 12 residues. CDR1 is LNHDA and CDR2 is SQIVND in the germline V gene (reference sequence). V gave up 2 bases and J gave up 8 bases, with 9 bases separating them.

This chain links TRBV4-1 with TRBJ2-7; D gene uncertain. Trimming left V 1 base short and J 0 bases short, with 7 bases between. Germline-derived CDR1 and CDR2 are MGHRA and YSYEKL. The CDR3 contains 14 residues. CDR3: CASSQVSGSYEQYF. In DNA form, the CDR3 reads TGCGCCAGCAGCCAAGTTTCGGGCTCCTACGAGCAGTACTTC.

This clone has a single count. The V gene is TRBV6-6, the J gene TRBJ2-7, with TRBD1 identical over 8 bases. Germline values: CDR1 MNHNY, CDR2 SVGAGI (reference sequence). This CDR3 is built from 15 residues. Trimming cost V 6 bases and J 1 base; bases outside gene matches: 8. The CDR3, as DNA: TGTGCCAGCAGCACCATGGGACAGGAGTCCTACGAGCAGTACTTC. Protein sequence: CASSTMGQESYEQYF.

The V gene is TRBV11-2, the J gene TRBJ2-7; D is ambiguous. Trimming shortened V by 0 bases and J by 0 bases, and 6 bases separated the two germline ends. This CDR3 is built from 14 residues. CDR1 is SGHAT, CDR2 FQNNGV, per germline. The CDR3 sequence is CASSLEGISYEQYF. The CDR3, as DNA: TGTGCCAGCAGCTTAGAGGGGATCTCCTACGAGCAGTACTTC.

The CDR3 DNA is TGTGCCAGCAGCTTAGAGCGGGGGCAAGAGACCCAGTACTTC. Its protein is CASSLERGQETQYF. The chain recombines TRBV7-9 with TRBJ2-5; 8 bases map to TRBD2. CDR1 SEHNR and CDR2 FQNEAQ come from the germline V gene (reference sequence). The CDR3 has 14 residues. With V trimmed by 1 base and J by 2 bases, 0 bases remained unmatched.

J is TRBJ2-3 and V is TRBV19; the match to TRBD1 covers 9 bases. This CDR3 contains 16 residues. V lost 5 bases, J lost 3 bases, and 9 bases stayed unmatched. Germline CDR1 is LNHDA and CDR2 is SQIVND (reference sequence). CDR3 bases: TGTGCCAGTAGTCCCTCCGGGACAGGGTGGACAGATACGCAGTATTTT. Protein: CASSPSGTGWTDTQYF. Full variable domain (missing parts from reference TRBV19 and TRBJ2-3): DGGITQSPKYLFRKEGQNVTLSCEQNLNHDAMYWYRQDPGQGLRLIYYSQIVNDFQKGDIAEGYSVSREKKESFPLTVTSAQKNPTAFYLCASSPSGTGWTDTQYFGPGTRLTVL.

The rearrangement joins TRBV6-4 to TRBJ1-2; perhaps TRBD1 as D (5 bases). The V gene lost 0 bases and the J gene lost 4 bases, with 12 bases spanning the gap. CDR1 and CDR2 (germline): MRHNA, SNTAGT. The CDR3 has 15 amino acids. CDR3 protein: CASSDSAGTSYGYTF. In DNA form, the CDR3 reads TGTGCCAGCAGTGACTCGGCGGGGACGAGCTATGGCTACACCTTC.

The CDR3 DNA is TGTGCCAGCAGCTTGGACGGGAGCAGAGGCCAGCCCCAGCATTTT. Protein sequence: CASSLDGSRGQPQHF. The chain uses TRBV5-5 and TRBJ1-5; D is unresolved. V gave up 0 bases and J gave up 7 bases, with 14 bases separating them. The germline V gene encodes CDR1 SGHKS and CDR2 YYEKEE (reference sequence). The CDR3 sequence is 15 residues long. Drawing the rest from reference TRBV5-5 and TRBJ1-5, the complete variable domain is DAGVTQSPTHLIKTRGQQVTLRCSPISGHKSVSWYQQVLGQGPQFIFQYYEKEERGRGNFPDRFSARQFPNYSSELNVNALLLGDSALYLCASSLDGSRGQPQHFGDGTRLSIL.

The chain combines TRBV27 with TRBJ2-3; possible D gene TRBD2, 6 bases. The CDR3 contains 14 residues. Germline CDR1 MNHEY, CDR2 SMNVEV (reference sequence). V was trimmed by 5 bases and J by 9 bases, leaving 18 bases between them. Written as DNA, the CDR3 is TGTGCCAGCAGTCCAACAATTCTAGCGAAAACGCAGTATTTT. It is translated as CASSPTILAKTQYF.

The genes are TRBV6-5 and TRBJ1-2, with 8 bases identical to TRBD1. Germline assignment: CDR1 MNHEY and CDR2 SVGAGI. J gave up 7 bases and V 5 bases, and 3 bases lay outside the gene matches. The CDR3 sequence is 12 residues long. CDR3 residues: CASSVDRVGYTF. In nucleotides, the CDR3 is TGTGCCAGCAGTGTGGACAGGGTTGGCTACACCTTC.

The gene calls are TRBV27 and TRBJ2-1; the match to TRBD2 covers 9 bases. The CDR3 is made up of 11 amino acids. The V and J ends lost 10 bases and 7 bases, in that order; junction bases with no gene match: 2. The germline gives CDR1 MNHEY, CDR2 SMNVEV (reference sequence). The CDR3: CATGLANEQFF. For the CDR3, the DNA is TGTGCCACCGGACTAGCGAATGAGCAGTTCTTC.

The J gene is TRBJ1-1, the V gene TRBV28; the D is unclear. V was cut by 6 bases and J by 3 bases, with 20 bases left in between. The CDR3 runs 16 residues. Per germline, CDR1 MDHEN and CDR2 SYDVKM. The CDR3 loop reads CASSLSEVVGDTEAFF. CDR3 bases: TGTGCCAGCAGCCTATCGGAGGTGGTCGGCGACACTGAAGCTTTCTTT.

This clone counts as medium-sized (0.01 to 0.1%). The V gene is TRBV5-5, the J gene TRBJ2-7, with D possibly matching TRBD1 (5 bases). Deletions cut 0 bases from V and 3 bases from J, with 7 bases between. The CDR3 length is 13 residues. CDR1 and CDR2 (germline): SGHKS, YYEKEE (reference sequence). Written as DNA, the CDR3 is TGTGCCAGCAGCTTGGTACAGGACTACGAGCAGTACTTC. Translated, it gives CASSLVQDYEQYF.

This clone was observed a handful of times. The chain links TRBV27 to TRBJ1-2; D is undetermined. The CDR3 is 11 amino acids. Trimming removed 8 bases at V and 4 bases at J, with 8 bases between. Germline V CDR1 and CDR2: MNHEY, SMNVEV (reference sequence). CDR3 DNA: TGTGCCAGCTACGACGGCTATGGCTACACCTTC. It is translated as CASYDGYGYTF.

J is TRBJ1-2 and V is TRBV25-1; the match to TRBD1 covers 7 bases. V lost 1 base to trimming and J lost 8 bases; unmatched junction nucleotides: 7. Looked up from germline, CDR1 is MGHDK and CDR2 is SYGVNS. CDR3 size: 14 residues. The CDR3 sequence is CASSESVQGSGYTF. The CDR3 coding sequence is TGTGCCAGCAGTGAATCGGTACAGGGGAGCGGCTACACCTTC.

The chain uses TRBV7-9 and TRBJ1-4, with D maybe TRBD1 (5 bases). Between the trimmed V and J ends, which lost 5 bases and 8 bases, there was a span of 15 bases. CDR3 length: 14 residues. From germline, CDR1 is SEHNR and CDR2 FQNEAQ (reference sequence). CDR3 in amino acids: CASSPTGKGEKLFF. CDR3 nucleotides: TGTGCCAGCAGCCCGACGGGAAAGGGGGAAAAACTGTTTTTT.

The chain uses TRBV19 and TRBJ2-5; possible D gene TRBD1, 6 bases. Germline V gene sequence: CDR1 LNHDA, CDR2 SQIVND (reference sequence). The CDR3 is 16 amino acids. V dropped 5 bases and J dropped 5 bases, with 21 bases sitting between them. CDR3 sequence: CASSEGGQILWETQYF. The CDR3 DNA sequence: TGTGCCAGTAGTGAGGGCGGACAGATCCTTTGGGAGACCCAGTACTTC.

The chain carries TRBV9 and TRBJ1-2, with TRBD1 matching 9 bases. Per germline, CDR1 SGDLS and CDR2 YYNGEE. This CDR3 is built from 14 residues. V shed 0 bases and J 4 bases; nucleotides not matched to a gene: 1. The CDR3: CASSVEDRGYGYTF. CDR3 bases: TGTGCCAGCAGCGTAGAGGACAGGGGCTATGGCTACACCTTC.

This rearrangement joins TRBV5-1 to TRBJ2-7; 7 bases match TRBD1. The V segment lost 0 bases and the J segment 6 bases; nucleotides outside the gene matches: 0. The germline CDR1 and CDR2 sequences are SGHRS and YFSETQ. The CDR3 length is 12 residues. The CDR3 region has the DNA TGCGCCAGCAGCTTGGAGGGGGCCGAGCAGTACTTC. This encodes CASSLEGAEQYF.

This rearrangement joins TRBV9 to TRBJ1-1, with unresolved D. Between the trimmed V and J ends, which lost 1 base and 1 base, there was a span of 5 bases. CDR3 size: 13 residues. Germline loops: CDR1 SGDLS, CDR2 YYNGEE. As DNA, the CDR3 is TGTGCCAGCAGCGTATGGGGGAACACTGAAGCTTTCTTT. Protein product: CASSVWGNTEAFF.

The rearrangement uses TRBV11-2 and TRBJ2-7; no clear D. The V and J ends lost 0 bases and 2 bases respectively, with 5 bases between them. This CDR3 comprises 13 residues. Germline CDR1 and CDR2: SGHAT and FQNNGV. Here the CDR3 DNA reads TGTGCCAGCAGCTTAGACAGAACCTACGAGCAGTACTTC. Amino acids: CASSLDRTYEQYF.